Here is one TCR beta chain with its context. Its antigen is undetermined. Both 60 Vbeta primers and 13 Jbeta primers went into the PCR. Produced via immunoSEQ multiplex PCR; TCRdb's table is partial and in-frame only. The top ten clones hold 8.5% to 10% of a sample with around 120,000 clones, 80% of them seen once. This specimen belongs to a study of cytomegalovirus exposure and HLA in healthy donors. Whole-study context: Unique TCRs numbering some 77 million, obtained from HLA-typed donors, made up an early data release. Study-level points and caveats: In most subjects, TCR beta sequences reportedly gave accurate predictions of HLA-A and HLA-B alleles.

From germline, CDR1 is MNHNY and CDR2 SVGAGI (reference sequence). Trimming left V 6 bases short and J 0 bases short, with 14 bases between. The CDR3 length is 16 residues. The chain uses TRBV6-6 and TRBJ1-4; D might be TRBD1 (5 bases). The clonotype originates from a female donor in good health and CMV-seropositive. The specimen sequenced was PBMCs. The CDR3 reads CASSSRGGATNEKLFF. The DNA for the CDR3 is TGTGCCAGCAGCTCCCGGGGGGGGGCAACTAATGAAAAACTGTTTTTT.